What follows are 2 T cell receptor beta chains derived from one specimen sequenced in a study of blood T cell repertoires in COVID-19. Repertoires were generated with immunoSEQ multiplex PCR, while TCRdb's copy carries only in-frame clones and drops some. This table holds some 200,000 clones, 88% found once. Sequenced: PBMCs or T cells enriched from blood (not recorded which). The receptors come from a woman aged 30 to 39 who had recovered from COVID-19.

V is TRBV19 and J is TRBJ1-6; TRBD1 matches at 10 bases. The J segment lost 10 bases and the V segment lost 3 bases, leaving 18 bases of the junction unmatched. The CDR3 consists of 19 residues. CDR1 and CDR2 from the germline V gene are LNHDA and SQIVND (reference sequence). The CDR3 loop is CASSIRGTGDLQAESPLHF. For the CDR3, the DNA is TGTGCCAGTAGTATTCGAGGGACAGGGGACTTGCAAGCCGAATCACCCCTCCACTTT.

The chain joins TRBV4-1 to TRBJ2-1; TRBD2 matches at 10 bases. The V gene's germline CDR1 is MGHRA and CDR2 YSYEKL. V lost 0 bases to trimming and J lost 7 bases; unmatched junction nucleotides: 6. There are 16 residues in the CDR3. Here the CDR3 DNA reads TGCGCCAGCAGCCAAGAAGGACTAGCGGATGGGAATGAGCAGTTCTTC. Its protein product is CASSQEGLADGNEQFF.